These 20 T cell receptor beta chains share one sample of origin, sequenced in a study of molecular identifiers for immune sequencing clone quantification. TCRdb independently ran MiXCR on the PCR reads; one entry per CDR3 protein. The sample shows over 600,000 distinct CDR3 sequences, just under 20% of them seen only once. The specimen sequenced was naive CD8+ T cells from blood, with Jurkat cell RNA spiked in. Indicated subset: FACS-sorted CD8+CD4-CCR7+CD45RA+ naive T cells. The receptor set was obtained from a human donor in good health. Some libraries in this study had Jurkat cell RNA spiked in.

The gene calls are TRBV19 and TRBJ2-3, with TRBD2 as a possible D gene (5 bases). Between the trimmed V and J ends, which lost 7 bases and 2 bases, there was a span of 16 bases. Germline CDR1 and CDR2: LNHDA and SQIVND (reference sequence). There are 15 residues in the CDR3. This CDR3 reads CASTPAATTTDTQYF. The CDR3 bases are TGTGCCAGTACCCCCGCCGCGACTACCACAGATACGCAGTATTTT.

Many counts were recorded for this clonotype. The V and J genes are TRBV5-4 and TRBJ2-7; 10 bases agree with TRBD2. Germline V lookup: CDR1 SGHNT, CDR2 YYREEE (reference sequence). This CDR3 comprises 15 residues. With 3 bases clipped from V and 5 bases from J, the junction kept 8 bases outside the gene matches. CDR3 loop: CASSSMLAGVHEQYF. CDR3 coding DNA: TGTGCCAGCAGCTCGATGCTAGCGGGAGTCCACGAGCAGTACTTC. The full variable domain, completed using reference TRBV5-4 and TRBJ2-7, is ETGVTQSPTHLIKTRGQQVTLRCSSQSGHNTVSWYQQALGQGPQFIFQYYREEENGRGNFPPRFSGLQFPNYSSELNVNALELDDSALYLCASSSMLAGVHEQYFGPGTRLTVT.

This clonotype was seen at least ten times. The V and J genes are TRBV6-2 or TRBV6-3 and TRBJ2-5; D gene uncertain. The germline CDR1 and CDR2 sequences are MNHEY and SVGEGT. The CDR3 sequence is 13 residues long. The ends were cut back, 6 bases at V and 1 base at J, with 9 bases in the middle. CDR3 region: CASRPDTQETQYF. The CDR3 nucleotides read TGTGCCAGCAGGCCGGATACCCAAGAGACCCAGTACTTC.

This clonotype was recorded many times. The chain joins TRBV20-1 to TRBJ2-7; 8 bases are a match to TRBD2. The germline V gene encodes CDR1 DFQATT and CDR2 SNEGSKA (reference sequence). This CDR3 is built from 14 residues. Trimming took 1 base from V and 6 from J; bases not matched to a gene: 8. CDR3 in amino acids: CSARVNPAGGEQYF. The CDR3 coding sequence is TGCAGTGCTAGAGTCAATCCGGCGGGGGGCGAGCAGTACTTC.

This clonotype has ten or more counts. DNA for the CDR3: TGTGCCAGTAGTAGCTACCCGGGGGTGGCCAAAAACATTCAGTACTTC. This sequence encodes CASSSYPGVAKNIQYF. The V call is TRBV19, the J call TRBJ2-4, with D possibly matching TRBD2 (6 bases). This CDR3 is built from 16 residues. Per the germline V gene, CDR1 is LNHDA and CDR2 is SQIVND (reference sequence). The V and J ends lost 4 bases and 1 base respectively, with 14 bases between them.

This clonotype has ten or more counts. The chain recombines TRBV5-6 with TRBJ2-3; D is unresolved. V was trimmed by 1 base and J by 0 bases, leaving 3 bases between them. CDR1 SGHDT and CDR2 YYEEEE come from the germline V gene. This CDR3 comprises 13 residues. The CDR3: CASSLWSTDTQYF. The CDR3 bases are TGTGCCAGCAGCTTGTGGAGCACAGATACGCAGTATTTT.

This clonotype was counted a few times. The V and J genes are TRBV5-6 and TRBJ2-7, with a tentative D call TRBD2 (5 bases). The CDR3 covers 16 residues. V gave up 3 bases and J gave up 5 bases, with 21 bases separating them. CDR1 is SGHDT and CDR2 is YYEEEE in the germline V gene. This CDR3 is CASSSWTPGKWDEQYF. CDR3 DNA: TGTGCCAGCAGCTCTTGGACTCCTGGGAAGTGGGACGAGCAGTACTTC.

There are many counts of this clonotype. V is TRBV29-1 and J is TRBJ2-3, with 10 bases identical to TRBD2. Germline V gene lookup returns CDR1 SQVTM and CDR2 ANQGSEA. The J segment lost 6 bases and the V segment lost 6 bases, leaving 9 bases of the junction unmatched. This CDR3 is 14 amino acids long. CDR3 residues: CSVEGEAGGDTQYF. DNA of the CDR3: TGCAGCGTGGAGGGGGAAGCGGGAGGGGATACGCAGTATTTT.

This clonotype was detected only a few times. V is TRBV7-9 and J is TRBJ2-1; a possible D gene is TRBD2 (5 bases). This CDR3 has 15 amino acids. V was trimmed by 6 bases and J by 4 bases, leaving 16 bases between them. The germline CDR1 and CDR2 sequences are SEHNR and FQNEAQ (reference sequence). In DNA, the CDR3 is TGTGCCAGCAGTTCCCAGAGCGGACCATACAATGAGCAGTTCTTC. It codes for CASSSQSGPYNEQFF.

This clonotype has more than one count but fewer than ten. The chain employs TRBV2 and TRBJ2-3, with D perhaps assigned TRBD1 or TRBD2 (6 bases each). The CDR3 totals 15 residues. Trimming pared 4 bases from V and 2 bases from J, leaving 13 bases between. Germline V CDR1 and CDR2: SNHLY, FYNNEI. CDR3 sequence: CASSGPGALTDTQYF. The CDR3 coding sequence is TGTGCCAGCAGTGGCCCGGGGGCCCTCACAGATACGCAGTATTTT.

This clonotype was recorded a few times. The rearrangement links TRBV19 to TRBJ2-7; no clear D. The V and J ends lost 3 bases and 1 base respectively, with 13 bases between them. Germline loops: CDR1 LNHDA, CDR2 SQIVND (reference sequence). The length of the CDR3 is 15 residues. CDR3: CASSMSAASSYEQYF. The CDR3 coding sequence is TGTGCCAGTAGTATGTCGGCAGCCAGTTCCTACGAGCAGTACTTC.

This clonotype was found many times. The chain employs TRBV4-3 and TRBJ2-7; TRBD1 is a possible D gene (6 bases). Germline V gives CDR1 LGHNA, CDR2 YSLEER. The V end was cut by 0 bases, the J end by 5 bases, with 17 bases between. The CDR3 is 16 residues long. CDR3 in DNA: TGCGCCAGCAGCCAAGACCACGGGACAATCAGCGACGAGCAGTACTTC. Its protein product is CASSQDHGTISDEQYF.

This clonotype appeared many times. V gene TRBV12-3 or TRBV12-4 combines with J gene TRBJ1-2; 7 positions match TRBD1. This CDR3 has 17 amino acids. The V segment lost 3 bases and the J segment 4 bases; nucleotides outside the gene matches: 14. For the CDR3, the DNA is TGTGCCAGCAGTTTTGAGGGAAGGGGGCGCCCGAGCTATGGCTACACCTTC. Protein sequence: CASSFEGRGRPSYGYTF.

This clonotype was recorded many times. The chain couples TRBV7-9 to TRBJ1-5; a weak D match, TRBD1 (6 bases). Trimming took off 5 bases at V and 6 bases at J, with 8 bases between the two ends. The CDR3 totals 12 residues. CDR1 is SEHNR, CDR2 FQNEAQ, per germline (reference sequence). CDR3 amino acids: CASSVQGQPQHF. CDR3 nucleotides: TGTGCCAGCAGCGTACAGGGTCAGCCCCAGCATTTT.

This clonotype occurred many times. The chain combines TRBV4-3 with TRBJ2-7; TRBD1 agrees at 7 bases. The CDR3 has 15 residues. Germline CDR1 and CDR2: LGHNA and YSLEER. V trimming: 1 base; J trimming: 3 bases; junction bases outside the gene matches: 6. The CDR3 protein is CASSQGFSGGYEQYF. CDR3 sequence (DNA): TGCGCCAGCAGCCAAGGCTTTTCAGGGGGCTACGAGCAGTACTTC.

In its sample, this clonotype was seen many times. The chain links TRBV2 to TRBJ1-5, with unresolved D. V was cut by 2 bases and J by 1 base, with 9 bases left in between. CDR1 and CDR2 from the germline V gene are SNHLY and FYNNEI. This CDR3 is built from 15 residues. The CDR3 is CASSEIGRSNQPQHF. The CDR3 DNA sequence: TGTGCCAGCAGTGAAATCGGCAGGAGCAATCAGCCCCAGCATTTT.

This clonotype was seen more than once but under ten times. J is TRBJ2-7 and V is TRBV4-3; 7 nucleotides line up with TRBD2. CDR3 size: 15 residues. The germline CDR1 and CDR2 sequences are LGHNA and YSLEER. V dropped 4 bases and J dropped 4; count of bases not matched to a gene: 10. The CDR3 reads CASSLDGTTHYEQYF. DNA of the CDR3: TGCGCCAGCAGCCTGGACGGGACTACCCATTACGAGCAGTACTTC.

This clonotype was picked up many times. The chain uses TRBV27 and TRBJ1-5; D perhaps matches TRBD1 (5 bases). Germline V gene sequence: CDR1 MNHEY, CDR2 SMNVEV (reference sequence). Trimming pared 3 bases from V and 2 bases from J, leaving 11 bases between. CDR3 size: 15 residues. In DNA, the CDR3 is TGTGCCAGCAGTTTGGCAGGGAGAGGCAATCAGCCCCAGCATTTT. Its protein product is CASSLAGRGNQPQHF.

This clonotype was counted at least ten times. This chain uses TRBV6-5 with TRBJ2-5, with unresolved D. V lost 5 bases, J lost 2 bases, and 3 bases lay in between. The CDR3 loop spans 11 amino acids. From germline, CDR1 is MNHEY and CDR2 SVGAGI. CDR3: CASSRQETQYF. The DNA of the CDR3 is TGTGCCAGCAGTCGACAAGAGACCCAGTACTTC.

The sample holds a few counts of this clonotype. This chain links TRBV27 with TRBJ2-7; 8 positions match TRBD1. V lost 2 bases to trimming and J lost 6 bases; unmatched junction nucleotides: 12. This CDR3 spans 16 amino acids. Germline loops: CDR1 MNHEY, CDR2 SMNVEV (reference sequence). CDR3 DNA: TGTGCCAGCAGTTTAGGTCTGTGGCAGGGGGCTCCCGAGCAGTACTTC. Translating gives CASSLGLWQGAPEQYF.